This TCR beta chain was sequenced for a study of vaccination and CD4 T cells after COVID-19. Study-level background: Investigators stimulated cells with overlapping spike peptides drawn from SARS-CoV-2, HCoV-NL63, HCoV-OC43 and HCoV-229E. Cultures serving as controls received a peptide pool (CEFX or HIV-1 Nef) or no peptide.

Remarks on this clonotype: Antigen: not known.

An Oncomine TCR Beta short-read assay was used to sequence the DNA from cultured CD4+ T cells. After culture, CD4+ T cells served as the source for genomic DNA extraction. Each CDR3 protein gets one entry after TCRdb re-called the PCR reads with MiXCR. The sample yields about 16,000 distinct CDR3 sequences, 45% to 60% seen once. As for treatment: approximately 9-day PBMC culture with coronavirus spike peptide pools or control peptides (ViraFEST assay). ViraFEST grew antigen-specific T cells using peptide pools, then sequenced TCRs. With V trimmed by 6 bases and J by 5 bases, 9 bases remained unmatched. Germline V CDR1 and CDR2: MDHEN, SYDVKM. CDR3 length: 14 amino acids.

Specimen: CD4+ T cells from blood, cultured in vitro, collected before SARS-CoV-2 vaccination. The J gene is TRBJ2-7, the V gene TRBV28; 8 nucleotides agree with TRBD2. The receptor was isolated from a human donor who had recovered from COVID-19. The CDR3: CASRPSGLRDEQYF. For the CDR3, the DNA is TGTGCCAGCAGGCCTAGCGGGCTCAGGGACGAGCAGTACTTC.